This T cell receptor beta chain was retrieved from a study of T-cell memory formation after mild COVID-19 (dated by TCRdb to the early 2020s). For the wider study: TCR sequence clusters from the two donors were found to be largely donor specific. In a couple of donors, T-cell clones that expanded and contracted after mild COVID-19 were tracked by sequencing TCRalpha and TCRbeta repertoires over time. The cohort comprised two young, previously healthy adult volunteers, one female and one male. What the authors observed across the whole study: Only two mild cases were covered in the study, and larger cohorts including severe cases with pre-infection samples were considered necessary. Clones contracting from day 15 to 85 had balanced CD4/CD8 phenotypes, while a second wave expanding from day 15 to 37 was biased towards CD4+. Contracting CD4+ clones were located mainly in the CM and EM memory subsets, whereas CD8+ clones were found to be enriched in EMRA. SARS-CoV-2 specificity of the second-wave clones peaking on day 37 was not confirmed. Some responding clones were found in pre-infection memory, which suggests that pre-existing cross-reactive memory T cells took part in the SARS-CoV-2 response.

Sequencing used an Illumina NovaSeq 6000. TCRalpha and TCRbeta cDNA libraries were built by 5'RACE with constant-segment primers, adding sample barcodes and unique molecular identifiers. Trizol reagent was used to extract RNA from every sample. Library amplification was performed in two PCR steps, and a second sample barcode and Illumina TruSeq adapters were introduced in the second step. Sequencing of the libraries was done on an Illumina NovaSeq, producing 2 x 150 bp paired-end reads. The source study handled its data this way. Demultiplexing of reads and collapsing into UMI-guided consensus sequences were performed with migec v1.2.7. Using mixcr v2.1.11, UMI consensuses were aligned to TRA and TRB V and J templates and then assembled into clonotypes. A clonotype was counted as expanded or contracted only if both edgeR and NoisET called the change significant, with noise models trained on biological replicates. For edgeR calls, the cutoffs were a false discovery rate-adjusted p below 0.01 and a log2 fold-change threshold of 1. As an exploratory analysis of dynamics, PCA with hierarchical clustering was applied to max-normalized trajectories of the 1000 most abundant clonotypes. Each responding clone was given a CD4 or CD8 phenotype based on the CD4+ and CD8+ repertoires, which had been sequenced separately. The public reads were reprocessed in TCRdb via fastp at Q25 and MiXCR, keeping in-frame beta chains. Under each unique CDR3 protein, matching rows form one entry showing the most common genes and DNA. The V and J calls here are based on TCRdb, not the publication. The sample table records some 350,000 distinct CDR3 sequences; over 10% of these occur just once. The top ten hold about 21% of the sample.

The cysteine opens and the phenylalanine closes a CDR3 of 14 amino acids. CDR3 DNA only is kept here, 42 bases in frame from base 1. The CDR1 and CDR2 encoded by the germline V gene are MGHRA and YSYEKL. A distance of 9 bases separates the germline ends of V and J, which lose 0 bases and 4 bases respectively. Ficoll-Paque density gradient centrifugation was used to isolate PBMCs. On this clonotype itself: This clone's antigen is unknown. The input lacks base qualities; no much larger clone sits a single base away.

The V and J genes are TRBV4-1 and TRBJ1-2; no D gene is confidently identified. Sequenced sample: PBMCs or a T cell subset sorted from them (not recorded which). The origin of this receptor is a young man who had mild COVID-19 (a few samples of this study predate the infection). The sample titles of this study are shuffled in the database, so cell type and time point are left out; the donor was told from shared clones. The nucleotide sequence is TGCGCCAGCAGCCAAGATGCGGATAGCTATGGCTACACCTTC. Protein translation: CASSQDADSYGYTF.